The clone carrying this T cell receptor beta chain was seen ten or more times. The target antigen is unknown. The CDR3 runs to 13 residues. After removal of 4 bases from V and 8 bases from J, the junction contained 3 bases not matched to a gene. The V gene's germline CDR1 is MNHEY and CDR2 SMNVEV (reference sequence). These data come from a study of T cells in Graves' hyperthyroidism and ophthalmopathy. Study-wide findings and caveats: Blood also showed most of the thyroid clonotypes that were expanded above 0.001. Ophthalmopathy was identified by the model a median around 5.9 months ahead of onset.

Using RNA transcripts as the source, TCR beta CDR3 regions were amplified. The primer set for the first-round RT-PCR of the TCR CDR3 was HTBI. TCRdb reprocessed the multiplex PCR reads via MiXCR and lists one record per CDR3 protein. The sample has some 500,000 distinct CDR3 sequences, about an eighth seen once. The specimen was blood. The clonotype comes from a woman in her late teens or twenties with Graves' hyperthyroidism. The chain carries TRBV27 and TRBJ2-1, with 9 bases aligning to TRBD2. The CDR3 DNA reads as TGTGCCAGCAGTTCCCGACTAGCGGATGAGCAGTTCTTC. Its translation is CASSSRLADEQFF.